The 9 T cell receptor beta chains reported below all come from one sample, sequenced in a study of shared clonotypes between healthy human individuals. Profiled with immunoSEQ multiplex PCR; TCRdb holds only in-frame clones, not every one. This sample carries about 2.1 million clones, just over 90% of them seen once, and the ten largest clones take about 1.6%. Naivety among CD8 cells was defined by CD45RO negativity and positive CCR7 selection, thereby excluding terminally differentiated effector memory CD45RA+ cells. Sequencing input: naive CD8+ T cells from PBMCs. These receptor sequences come from a man in his late teens or twenties in good health. Some clones in this sample may be carry-over from other donors' samples.

As regards this clone: Other DNA sequences in this specimen translate into the identical CDR3. This chain joins TRBV2 and TRBJ2-1; 9 bases fit TRBD2. There are 9 residues in the CDR3. The germline V gene encodes CDR1 SNHLY and CDR2 FYNNEI. CDR3 in amino acids: CASGSEQFF. The CDR3 DNA follows: TGTGCTAGCGGGAGCGAGCAGTTCTTC.

Here the CDR3 DNA reads TGTGCCAGCAGCTTAGAAGGGGGCGATTGGGAGCAGTTCTTC. Translation gives CASSLEGGDWEQFF. V usage is TRBV13 and J usage is TRBJ2-1; 7 nucleotides match TRBD1. The length of the CDR3 is 14 residues. The germline CDR1 and CDR2 sequences are PRHDT and FYEKMQ (reference sequence). After removal of 1 base from V and 10 bases from J, the junction contained 7 bases not matched to a gene.

The genes are TRBV6-1 and TRBJ2-7; possibly TRBD1 or TRBD2 for D (5 bases each). The CDR3 extends over 17 amino acids. V gave up 4 bases and J gave up 3 bases, with 22 bases separating them. CDR1 and CDR2 (germline): MNHNS, SASEGT. Here the CDR3 DNA reads TGTGCCAGCAGTGCCGCCGGGACGTCTAACCCCAACTACGAGCAGTACTTC. This encodes CASSAAGTSNPNYEQYF.

V gene TRBV6-6 combines with J gene TRBJ1-4; D ambiguous. V lost 6 bases and J 8 bases, leaving 19 bases between the germline ends. This CDR3 is built from 15 residues. Germline V lookup: CDR1 MNHNY, CDR2 SVGAGI (reference sequence). The CDR3 is CASSFKLPLEEKLFF. In DNA form, the CDR3 reads TGTGCCAGCAGCTTTAAGTTGCCCTTAGAGGAAAAACTGTTTTTT.

The rearrangement uses TRBV27 and TRBJ2-1; 13 positions agree with TRBD2. CDR1 is MNHEY and CDR2 is SMNVEV in the germline V gene (reference sequence). J gave up 6 bases and V 3 bases, and 2 bases lay outside the gene matches. The CDR3 extends over 15 amino acids. The CDR3 reads CASSFGTSGINEQFF. CDR3 coding DNA: TGTGCCAGCAGTTTCGGGACTAGCGGGATCAATGAGCAGTTCTTC.

V gene TRBV27 combines with J gene TRBJ2-7, with D possibly being TRBD1 (6 bases). Trimming took off 5 bases at V and 5 bases at J, with 13 bases between the two ends. CDR3 length: 13 amino acids. Germline V gene data show CDR1 as MNHEY and CDR2 as SMNVEV (reference sequence). The CDR3 region has the DNA TGTGCCAGCAGTCTTAGACAGGAACACGAGCAGTACTTC. Its translation: CASSLRQEHEQYF.

This CDR3 reads CASSLAGRETDTQYF. CDR3 nucleotide sequence: TGTGCCAGCAGTTTAGCCGGACGCGAAACAGATACGCAGTATTTT. The V gene is TRBV27, the J gene TRBJ2-3; D ambiguous. V shed 2 bases and J shed 3 bases, with 12 bases lying between them. Germline V gene sequence: CDR1 MNHEY, CDR2 SMNVEV (reference sequence). The CDR3 extends over 15 amino acids.

The V call is TRBV4-3, the J call TRBJ2-7; possibly TRBD1 for D (5 bases). From germline, CDR1 is LGHNA and CDR2 YSLEER. Trimming cost V 2 bases and J 3 bases, with 11 bases left between them. CDR3 length: 14 amino acids. The CDR3 region has the DNA TGCGCCAGCAGCCAATGGACCCAGGGCTACGAGCAGTACTTC. Its protein product is CASSQWTQGYEQYF.

The rearrangement joins TRBV7-9 to TRBJ1-2; TRBD1 agrees at 9 bases. This CDR3 has 14 amino acids. V shed 6 bases, J shed 5 bases, and the junction held 7 bases outside the gene matches. Germline V gene data show CDR1 as SEHNR and CDR2 as FQNEAQ (reference sequence). The CDR3 nucleotides are TGTGCCAGCAGAGATCCCGGGACAGGGTATGGCTACACCTTC. It translates to CASRDPGTGYGYTF.